This TCR beta chain was sequenced during a study of blood T cell repertoires in COVID-19. About the study: Researchers got acute and convalescent COVID-19 samples from the United States, Italy and Spain. Nucleic acid was either cDNA or gDNA, and it came from T cells, B-cell-depleted T cells, or PBMCs.

In the authors' methods: Amplification of reference gene primers was used by the study to estimate nucleated cell counts. The table came from immunoSEQ multiplex PCR; TCRdb's copy has only in-frame clones and leaves some out. Clone size and the V and J calls come from that table; the DNA yielded D and trimming. The top ten hold 2.5% to 4% of the sample, which has 150,000 to 200,000 clones, 86% seen once. The ends lost 0 bases at V and 7 bases at J; junction bases unmatched: 12. This CDR3 comprises 17 residues. CDR1 is LGHNA and CDR2 is YNFKEQ in the germline V gene. Sequencing was performed on peripheral blood. This chain uses TRBV4-2 with TRBJ2-5; 9 bases map to TRBD2. The receptor was derived from a man between 65 and 85 years old with acute or convalescent COVID-19. CDR3 nucleotide sequence: TGTGCCAGCAGCCAAGATCCGACTAGCGGCTTATTGGGGACCCAGTACTTC. As protein: CASSQDPTSGLLGTQYF.